The 27 T cell receptor beta chains reported below all come from one sample, sequenced in a study of blood T cell repertoires in COVID-19. Some clones are missing from TCRdb's copy, which holds only in-frame ones; the method was immunoSEQ multiplex PCR. Among approximately 82,000 clones listed, roughly 89% were seen once. The sample comprised PBMCs or T cells enriched from blood (not recorded which). All receptors derive from a woman in her fifties or sixties with acute COVID-19.

V is TRBV7-9 and J is TRBJ1-6; D is uncertain. With 1 base removed from V and 16 bases from J, the gap between germline ends came to 20 bases. The CDR3 extends over 15 amino acids. Germline assignment: CDR1 SEHNR and CDR2 FQNEAQ (reference sequence). CDR3 sequence reads: CASSLVSSQAGGLHF. Here the CDR3 DNA reads TGTGCCAGCAGCTTAGTTTCTTCCCAGGCAGGTGGACTCCACTTT.

This clone was counted a few times. This chain connects TRBV5-1 to TRBJ1-2; possibly TRBD1 for D (6 bases). The CDR3 covers 15 residues. CDR1 is SGHRS, CDR2 YFSETQ, per germline. The ends were cut back, 0 bases at V and 7 bases at J, with 16 bases in the middle. The chain's CDR3 is CASSLVGQPESGYTF. For the CDR3, the DNA is TGCGCCAGCAGCTTGGTAGGACAGCCGGAGTCTGGCTACACCTTC.

In its sample, this clone was seen once. The V call is TRBV7-9, the J call TRBJ1-6, with D possibly TRBD1 on 5 matching bases. V dropped 1 base and J dropped 9 bases, with 13 bases sitting between them. This CDR3 has 15 residues. Germline V gives CDR1 SEHNR, CDR2 FQNEAQ (reference sequence). The CDR3 protein is CASSLGRGGVSPLHF. The CDR3 nucleotides read TGTGCCAGCAGCTTAGGTCGGGGGGGGGTTTCACCCCTCCACTTT.

The rearrangement links TRBV5-1 to TRBJ1-5, with TRBD1 matching over 10 bases. The CDR3 has 16 residues. Germline lookup yields CDR1 SGHRS and CDR2 YFSETQ. V shed 4 bases, J shed 4 bases, and the junction held 8 bases outside the gene matches. DNA for the CDR3: TGCGCCAGCAGCCCTGGAGGGACAGGGGCGAATCAGCCCCAGCATTTT. Protein: CASSPGGTGANQPQHF.

The V call is TRBV2, the J call TRBJ2-1, with D perhaps matching TRBD1 (6 bases). Trimming pared 4 bases from V and 7 bases from J, leaving 11 bases between. CDR3 length equals 13 residues. Germline CDR1 SNHLY, CDR2 FYNNEI. This CDR3 is CASSVETGNEQFF. The CDR3 DNA is TGTGCCAGCAGTGTAGAAACAGGGAATGAGCAGTTCTTC. The full variable domain, completed using reference TRBV2 and TRBJ2-1, is EPEVTQTPSHQVTQMGQEVILRCVPISNHLYFYWYRQILGQKVEFLVSFYNNEISEKSEIFDDQFSVERPDGSNFTLKIRSTKLEDSAMYFCASSVETGNEQFFGPGTRLTVL.

This chain uses TRBV18 with TRBJ1-1; 7 bases align to TRBD1. Germline V gene data show CDR1 as KGHSH and CDR2 as LQKENI. The ends lost 3 bases at V and 0 bases at J; junction bases unmatched: 7. The CDR3 has 16 amino acids. CDR3 DNA: TGTGCCAGCTCACCCATTCCGGGACAGATGAACACTGAAGCTTTCTTT. Residues: CASSPIPGQMNTEAFF.

The rearrangement joins TRBV7-9 to TRBJ1-2; 9 nucleotides match TRBD1. Germline V gene data show CDR1 as SEHNR and CDR2 as FQNEAQ (reference sequence). J gave up 7 bases and V 5 bases, and 8 bases lay outside the gene matches. CDR3 length: 14 amino acids. The DNA of the CDR3 is TGTGCCAGCAGCACTGGGACAGGGTACGGTGGCTACACCTTC. This translates into CASSTGTGYGGYTF.

This rearrangement joins TRBV3-1 (or the pseudogene TRBV3-2) to TRBJ2-7, with D possibly TRBD2 on 5 matching bases. This CDR3 has 15 residues. The germline gives CDR1 LGHDT, CDR2 YNNKEL (reference sequence). V was shortened by 4 bases and J by 0 bases, with 13 bases between the two germline ends. The CDR3 sequence: CASSPRDPSSYEQYF. The CDR3 coding sequence is TGTGCCAGCAGCCCACGGGATCCAAGCTCCTACGAGCAGTACTTC.

V usage is TRBV27 and J usage is TRBJ1-5; 7 nucleotides agree with TRBD1. Trimming removed 6 bases from V and 3 bases from J; junction bases left unmatched: 8. Per germline, CDR1 MNHEY and CDR2 SMNVEV (reference sequence). The CDR3 has 15 amino acids. For the CDR3, the DNA is TGTGCCAGCAGGGCCGGGACAGCATACAATCAGCCCCAGCATTTT. Protein: CASRAGTAYNQPQHF.

The CDR3 protein is CASSTGEYTGELFF. CDR3 coding DNA: TGTGCCAGCAGCACGGGAGAATACACCGGGGAGCTGTTTTTT. The rearrangement links TRBV11-3 to TRBJ2-2; a weak D match, TRBD2 (6 bases). The CDR3 runs to 14 residues. The V end was cut by 5 bases, the J end by 3 bases, with 10 bases between. CDR1 and CDR2 from the germline V gene are SGHNT and YENEEA.

This chain uses TRBV19 with TRBJ1-1; D perhaps matches TRBD1 (6 bases). The germline gives CDR1 LNHDA, CDR2 SQIVND (reference sequence). The CDR3 covers 14 residues. Trimming took 0 bases from V and 6 from J, leaving 11 bases between them. In DNA form, the CDR3 reads TGTGCCAGTAGTATAGATCAGGGGTCTGCTGAAGCTTTCTTT. Its translation is CASSIDQGSAEAFF.

The chain recombines TRBV13 with TRBJ2-6; D perhaps matches TRBD2 (6 bases). The CDR3 sequence is 18 residues long. Trimming pared 5 bases from V and 0 bases from J, leaving 17 bases between. The germline V gene has CDR1 PRHDT and CDR2 FYEKMQ (reference sequence). The CDR3, as DNA: TGTGCCAGCAGCACCCGGGAGAGGGGCCCCTCTGGGGCCAACGTCCTGACTTTC. The encoded protein is CASSTRERGPSGANVLTF.

CDR3 protein: CASSQVSASYEQYF. As DNA, the CDR3 is TGTGCCAGCAGCCAAGTGAGCGCTTCCTACGAGCAGTACTTC. The chain has TRBV3-1 (or the pseudogene TRBV3-2) and TRBJ2-7; D is uncertain. Looked up from germline, CDR1 is LGHDT and CDR2 is YNNKEL (reference sequence). The CDR3 sequence is 14 residues long. The V and J ends lost 1 base and 1 base respectively, with 8 bases between them.

The chain carries TRBV6-4 and TRBJ1-2; 7 bases align to TRBD1. Germline CDR1 MRHNA, CDR2 SNTAGT. This CDR3 has 14 amino acids. Trimming at V came to 4 bases and at J to 0 bases, leaving 2 bases not matched to a gene. CDR3 DNA sequence: TGTGCCAGCAGTGCACAGGGGACTAACTATGGCTACACCTTC. This gives the protein CASSAQGTNYGYTF.

The rearrangement links TRBV11-3 to TRBJ2-1; 7 bases map to TRBD1. CDR1 SGHNT and CDR2 YENEEA come from the germline V gene. The trim removed 5 bases at V and 8 bases at J, leaving 3 bases unmatched. The length of the CDR3 is 12 residues. This CDR3 is CASSTGAHEQFF. CDR3 DNA sequence: TGTGCCAGCAGCACAGGGGCTCATGAGCAGTTCTTC.

V gene TRBV5-1 combines with J gene TRBJ1-2; 11 bases align to TRBD1. The CDR3 has 15 residues. CDR1 and CDR2 (germline): SGHRS, YFSETQ. The J segment lost 5 bases and the V segment lost 0 bases, leaving 3 bases of the junction unmatched. The CDR3 DNA reads as TGCGCCAGCAGCTTGGCAGGACAGGGGGCGTATGGCTACACCTTC. Protein sequence: CASSLAGQGAYGYTF.

The chain has TRBV19 and TRBJ1-5, with D possibly TRBD1 on 6 matching bases. V was cut by 2 bases and J by 0 bases, with 11 bases left in between. CDR1 is LNHDA and CDR2 is SQIVND in the germline V gene (reference sequence). This CDR3 has 16 amino acids. CDR3 sequence reads: CASSINSGDSNQPQHF. CDR3 sequence (DNA): TGTGCCAGTAGTATAAACTCAGGGGATAGCAATCAGCCCCAGCATTTT.

The chain uses TRBV12-3 or TRBV12-4 and TRBJ2-7, with unresolved D. V lost 8 bases, J lost 6 bases, and 17 bases lay in between. The CDR3 runs to 13 residues. The chain's CDR3 is CASGTPGPPEQYF. The CDR3 coding sequence is TGTGCCAGCGGAACCCCGGGTCCCCCCGAGCAGTACTTC.

The chain employs TRBV9 and TRBJ2-7; 7 bases line up with TRBD1. The V segment lost 3 bases and the J segment 3 bases; nucleotides outside the gene matches: 6. Germline CDR1 and CDR2: SGDLS and YYNGEE. The CDR3 sequence is 14 residues long. For the CDR3, the DNA is TGTGCCAGCAGCGCCGTGGACAGGATCTACGAGCAGTACTTC. As protein: CASSAVDRIYEQYF.

The rearrangement joins TRBV5-4 to TRBJ2-1, with 8 bases fitting TRBD2. The V segment lost 4 bases and the J segment 9 bases; nucleotides outside the gene matches: 9. The germline V gene encodes CDR1 SGHNT and CDR2 YYREEE (reference sequence). The CDR3 sequence is 14 residues long. CDR3 bases: TGTGCCAGCAGCGAGGGACTAGGGTTGGGTGAGCAGTTCTTC. This gives the protein CASSEGLGLGEQFF.

This chain uses TRBV5-4 with TRBJ2-2; D unclear. The V end was cut by 5 bases, the J end by 5 bases, with 10 bases between. The CDR3 contains 13 residues. Per germline, CDR1 SGHNT and CDR2 YYREEE (reference sequence). The CDR3, as DNA: TGTGCCAGCAGTCCTAGACCAACCGGGGAGCTGTTTTTT. This translates into CASSPRPTGELFF. Variable domain in full (rest from reference TRBV5-4 and TRBJ2-2): ETGVTQSPTHLIKTRGQQVTLRCSSQSGHNTVSWYQQALGQGPQFIFQYYREEENGRGNFPPRFSGLQFPNYSSELNVNALELDDSALYLCASSPRPTGELFFGEGSRLTVL.

The gene calls are TRBV3-1 (or the pseudogene TRBV3-2) and TRBJ2-3; 7 positions match TRBD2. The ends lost 0 bases at V and 2 bases at J; junction bases unmatched: 5. This CDR3 has 16 amino acids. Germline CDR1 is LGHDT and CDR2 is YNNKEL (reference sequence). CDR3 bases: TGTGCCAGCAGCCAAGATCCAGCGGGAATCACAGATACGCAGTATTTT. This codes for CASSQDPAGITDTQYF.

V gene TRBV5-4 combines with J gene TRBJ2-2; 9 bases map to TRBD2. Trimming took 4 bases from V and 5 from J; bases not matched to a gene: 12. The germline V gene has CDR1 SGHNT and CDR2 YYREEE (reference sequence). CDR3 length equals 17 residues. The CDR3 loop reads CASSPSVAGVGTGELFF. As DNA, the CDR3 is TGTGCCAGCAGCCCAAGTGTAGCGGGAGTAGGGACCGGGGAGCTGTTTTTT.

The chain combines TRBV27 with TRBJ1-2; D possibly corresponds to TRBD1 (6 bases). V was clipped by 0 bases and J by 7 bases, with 21 bases between them. This CDR3 has 17 amino acids. Germline V lookup: CDR1 MNHEY, CDR2 SMNVEV (reference sequence). The CDR3 bases are TGTGCCAGCAGTTTATCGATCGTTCAGGGGTTCCATAGTGGCTACACCTTC. This encodes CASSLSIVQGFHSGYTF.

This rearrangement joins TRBV28 to TRBJ1-5; D uncertain. Trimming took 5 bases from V and 3 from J, leaving 17 bases between them. CDR1 is MDHEN, CDR2 SYDVKM, per germline. The CDR3 spans 16 residues. The CDR3 protein is CASSLRHGPYNQPQHF. In DNA form, the CDR3 reads TGTGCCAGCAGTCTCCGACATGGTCCCTACAATCAGCCCCAGCATTTT.

This rearrangement joins TRBV10-1 to TRBJ2-3; the match to TRBD1 covers 7 bases. The CDR3 has 14 residues. V was pared by 2 bases and J by 6 bases, with 5 bases of the junction left unmatched. Germline V gene data show CDR1 as WNHNN and CDR2 as SYGVQD (reference sequence). In DNA form, the CDR3 reads TGCGCCAGCAGTGAGACAGGGGATTGGGATACGCAGTATTTT. This gives the protein CASSETGDWDTQYF.

This chain uses TRBV18 with TRBJ2-7; weak D call: TRBD1 (6 bases). Trimming pared 4 bases from V and 0 bases from J, leaving 13 bases between. This CDR3 has 15 residues. CDR1 and CDR2 from the germline V gene are KGHSH and LQKENI. The CDR3 DNA follows: TGTGCCAGCTCACACAGGGCGCTAAGCTCCTACGAGCAGTACTTC. Encoded protein: CASSHRALSSYEQYF. Together with reference TRBV18 and TRBJ2-7, the CDR3 gives the full variable domain: NAGVMQNPRHLVRRRGQEARLRCSPMKGHSHVYWYRQLPEEGLKFMVYLQKENIIDESGMPKERFSAEFPKEGPSILRIQQVVRGDSAAYFCASSHRALSSYEQYFGPGTRLTVT.